The subject of this entry is one TCR beta chain. What it binds is unknown. Primers included in the PCR were 60 Vbeta and 13 Jbeta primers. Using immunoSEQ multiplex PCR, the repertoire was profiled, and TCRdb retains in-frame clones only, with some absent. Of around 200,000 clones in the sample, roughly 80% are singletons; the top ten hold approximately 1.5%. The entry originates in a study of cytomegalovirus exposure and HLA in healthy donors. V was clipped by 6 bases and J by 7 bases; unmatched bases: 8. The CDR3 extends over 14 amino acids. Germline assignment: CDR1 MNHNS and CDR2 SASEGT. Study-level results: The authors later found most CMV-associated TCR beta chains appeared HLA-restricted.

The chain carries TRBV6-1 and TRBJ2-3, with TRBD2 matching 9 bases. The sequencing input was PBMCs. This sequence was found in a woman younger than 35 in good health and CMV-seronegative. Here the CDR3 DNA reads TGTGCCAGCAGACCGGGACTAGCTCGTTATACGCAGTATTTT. Its protein is CASRPGLARYTQYF.